The rows below give T cell receptor beta chains drawn from one sample of a study of blood T cell repertoires in COVID-19. The table came from immunoSEQ multiplex PCR; TCRdb's copy has only in-frame clones and leaves some out. The sample has 150,000 to 180,000 clones, approximately 80% seen once. Sequenced material: peripheral blood. The receptors were sampled from a woman aged 55 to 70 with COVID-19, enrolled during active disease. The CDR3 runs from the conserved cysteine through the conserved F or W. Each record gives: clone size, D gene, V gene, J gene, CDR3 protein, CDR3 DNA. The D gene is left open where the match is weak. Where a row states a size, it is once, few, many or the class of an expanded clone; other rows omit it.

NA	TRBD2	TRBV6-1	TRBJ2-7	CASSELAGGGEQYF	TGTGCCAGCAGTGAACTAGCGGGAGGCGGCGAGCAGTACTTC
NA	NA	TRBV9	TRBJ2-1	CASSVDGQNEQFF	TGTGCCAGCAGCGTTGACGGACAGAACGAGCAGTTCTTC
NA	TRBD2	TRBV5-6	TRBJ2-2	CASLAGTNTGELFF	TGTGCCAGTCTAGCGGGGACGAACACCGGGGAGCTGTTTTTT
few	NA	TRBV2	TRBJ2-5	CAIVGGADPEGTQYF	TGTGCCATCGTAGGGGGGGCCGATCCCGAAGGGACCCAGTACTTC
NA	TRBD1	TRBV18	TRBJ1-6	CASSPRDRDSPLHF	TGTGCCAGCTCACCACGGGACAGAGATTCACCCCTCCACTTT
once	NA	TRBV11-1	TRBJ1-2	CASSLNTAGVASGYTF	TGTGCCAGCAGCTTAAATACGGCGGGGGTGGCGAGCGGCTACACCTTC
NA	NA	TRBV5-1	TRBJ1-5	CASSSGWGGQPQHF	TGCGCCAGCAGCTCAGGTTGGGGGGGTCAGCCCCAGCATTTT
NA	TRBD2	TRBV5-4	TRBJ2-3	CASSLGGASGRPSTDTQYF	TGTGCCAGCAGCTTGGGAGGGGCTAGCGGGAGGCCTAGCACAGATACGCAGTATTTT
NA	TRBD2	TRBV13	TRBJ2-2	CASSPMYGGAISGELFF	TGTGCCAGCAGCCCGATGTACGGGGGGGCCATATCCGGGGAGCTGTTTTTT
NA	TRBD1	TRBV2	TRBJ1-1	CATRPGQGGGGTEAFF	TGTGCCACCAGACCGGGACAGGGGGGTGGAGGCACTGAAGCTTTCTTT
NA	TRBD1	TRBV2	TRBJ2-5	CASSERGTGGGKTQYF	TGTGCCAGCAGTGAACGCGGGACAGGGGGCGGGAAGACCCAGTACTTC
few	NA	TRBV20-1	TRBJ1-2	CSASPTESRYGYTF	TGCAGTGCTAGTCCCACAGAGTCGCGCTATGGCTACACCTTC
NA	TRBD2	TRBV6-4	TRBJ2-2	CASSGGDTGELFF	TGTGCCAGCAGCGGGGGGGACACCGGGGAGCTGTTTTTT
NA	TRBD1	TRBV9	TRBJ1-1	CASSLQGGNTEAFF	TGTGCCAGCAGTTTACAGGGGGGGAACACTGAAGCTTTCTTT
few	NA	TRBV12-5	TRBJ1-5	CASGPGGLRAQHF	TGTGCTAGTGGCCCGGGGGGTCTGAGGGCCCAGCATTTT
once	NA	TRBV7-9	TRBJ1-1	CASSLEHKNTEAFF	TGTGCCAGCAGCTTAGAACATAAGAACACTGAAGCTTTCTTT
NA	TRBD2	TRBV7-3	TRBJ2-2	CASSLTSGAVGELFF	TGTGCCAGCAGCTTAACGAGCGGGGCTGTCGGGGAGCTGTTTTTT
NA	NA	TRBV6-6	TRBJ1-2	CASSFTDYGYTF	TGTGCCAGCAGTTTCACAGACTATGGCTACACCTTC
NA	NA	TRBV6-5	TRBJ1-1	CASSYEAQMNTEAFF	TGTGCCAGCAGTTACGAGGCCCAAATGAACACTGAAGCTTTCTTT
NA	TRBD2	TRBV5-4	TRBJ2-7	CASSLFLGTSGSYEQYF	TGTGCCAGCAGCTTATTTTTAGGGACTAGCGGCTCCTACGAGCAGTACTTC
NA	NA	TRBV18	TRBJ1-5	CASSPAAPSNQPQHF	TGTGCCAGCTCACCAGCGGCGCCCAGCAATCAGCCCCAGCATTTT
NA	NA	TRBV2	TRBJ1-1	CASRTGFTEAFF	TGTGCCAGCAGAACAGGGTTTACTGAAGCTTTCTTT
NA	TRBD1	TRBV18	TRBJ1-5	CASSPSGGQPQHF	TGTGCCAGCTCACCCTCAGGGGGTCAGCCCCAGCATTTT
NA	NA	TRBV6-5	TRBJ1-1	CAILTNTEAFF	TGTGCCATACTAACGAACACTGAAGCTTTCTTT
NA	TRBD1	TRBV7-8	TRBJ1-2	CASSLDPQGRDGYTF	TGTGCCAGCAGCTTAGACCCACAGGGGAGAGATGGCTACACCTTC
NA	TRBD2	TRBV19	TRBJ2-3	CASSAERLAVADTQYF	TGTGCCAGTAGTGCCGAAAGACTAGCGGTAGCAGATACGCAGTATTTT
NA	TRBD1	TRBV6-5	TRBJ1-6	CASSRRGTAWGPLHF	TGTGCCAGCAGTCGACGTGGGACAGCGTGGGGTCCCCTCCACTTT
NA	NA	TRBV2	TRBJ1-1	CASSASTNTEAFF	TGTGCCAGCAGTGCTTCAACAAACACTGAAGCTTTCTTT
once	TRBD1	TRBV24-1	TRBJ1-2	CATSDRPGQGRTPNYGYTF	TGTGCCACCAGTGACCGCCCGGGACAGGGACGGACGCCTAACTATGGCTACACCTTC
NA	TRBD2	TRBV10-1	TRBJ2-7	CASSASGSTYEQYF	TGCGCCAGCAGTGCTAGCGGGTCAACCTACGAGCAGTACTTC
few	TRBD2	TRBV5-1	TRBJ2-7	CASSFRLAGGLHEQYF	TGCGCCAGCAGCTTCAGACTAGCGGGAGGGCTGCACGAGCAGTACTTC
NA	NA	TRBV5-1	TRBJ1-3	CASSSTTRTASSGNTIYF	TGCGCCAGCAGCTCGACCACCCGGACAGCATCCTCTGGAAACACCATATATTTT
NA	NA	TRBV20-1	TRBJ1-1	CSASTNTEAFF	TGCAGTGCCTCGACAAACACTGAAGCTTTCTTT
NA	NA	TRBV25-1	TRBJ2-7	CASSLFSEQYF	TGTGCCAGCAGCCTCTTTTCCGAGCAGTACTTC
NA	TRBD1	TRBV18	TRBJ1-2	CASSPGTEDGYTF	TGTGCCAGCTCACCGGGGACAGAGGATGGCTACACCTTC
NA	NA	TRBV12-5	TRBJ1-1	CASGFSTGSGLSTEAFF	TGTGCTAGTGGTTTCTCCACAGGTTCAGGGCTTTCCACTGAAGCTTTCTTT
NA	TRBD1	TRBV18	TRBJ1-5	CASSLTGGGGQPQHF	TGTGCCAGCTCCCTTACAGGGGGCGGAGGTCAGCCCCAGCATTTT
NA	NA	TRBV6-6	TRBJ2-7	CASSYAGTGTYEQYF	TGTGCCAGCAGTTACGCCGGGACTGGGACCTACGAGCAGTACTTC
few	TRBD2	TRBV18	TRBJ2-3	CASSPPLRGVEDTQYF	TGTGCCAGCTCACCACCCCTCCGGGGGGTCGAGGATACGCAGTATTTT
NA	TRBD1	TRBV2	TRBJ1-5	CASRRQGGNQPQHF	TGTGCCAGCAGGCGACAGGGCGGGAATCAGCCCCAGCATTTT
NA	TRBD1	TRBV11-2	TRBJ2-4	CASSPGDRVSKNIQYF	TGTGCCAGCAGCCCCGGGGACAGGGTTTCCAAAAACATTCAGTACTTC
NA	NA	TRBV6-4	TRBJ2-5	CASSDSQGPQETQYF	TGTGCCAGCAGTGACTCTCAGGGGCCCCAAGAGACCCAGTACTTC
NA	TRBD2	TRBV6-4	TRBJ2-3	CASSLSGGVTDTQYF	TGTGCCAGCAGTCTAAGCGGGGGGGTTACAGATACGCAGTATTTT
once	NA	TRBV19	TRBJ1-4	CASSASRGFGLFF	TGTGCCAGTAGTGCATCCAGGGGTTTCGGACTGTTTTTT
once	NA	TRBV30	TRBJ2-2	CAWRIPFGGTGELFF	TGTGCCTGGAGGATCCCTTTCGGTGGTACCGGGGAGCTGTTTTTT
once	NA	TRBV7-7	TRBJ2-3	CASSFGPTGDTQYF	TGTGCTAGCAGCTTTGGCCCTACAGGTGACACGCAGTATTTT
NA	TRBD1	TRBV6-5	TRBJ1-3	CASSFGTELSGNTIYF	TGTGCCAGCAGTTTCGGGACAGAACTTTCTGGAAACACCATATATTTT
NA	TRBD2	TRBV27	TRBJ2-7	CASSFPQGGSKKYF	TGTGCCAGCAGTTTCCCCCAGGGCGGGAGTAAGAAGTACTTC
NA	TRBD2	TRBV11-2	TRBJ2-1	CASTLTRDYNGQFF	TGTGCCAGCACCTTGACTAGGGACTACAATGGGCAGTTCTTC
few	NA	TRBV6-5	TRBJ1-3	CASSNVQGHTIYF	TGTGCCAGCAGCAACGTACAGGGCCACACCATATATTTT
NA	NA	TRBV19	TRBJ2-5	CASSPSLREPETQYF	TGTGCCAGTAGTCCGTCGCTTCGGGAGCCTGAGACCCAGTACTTC